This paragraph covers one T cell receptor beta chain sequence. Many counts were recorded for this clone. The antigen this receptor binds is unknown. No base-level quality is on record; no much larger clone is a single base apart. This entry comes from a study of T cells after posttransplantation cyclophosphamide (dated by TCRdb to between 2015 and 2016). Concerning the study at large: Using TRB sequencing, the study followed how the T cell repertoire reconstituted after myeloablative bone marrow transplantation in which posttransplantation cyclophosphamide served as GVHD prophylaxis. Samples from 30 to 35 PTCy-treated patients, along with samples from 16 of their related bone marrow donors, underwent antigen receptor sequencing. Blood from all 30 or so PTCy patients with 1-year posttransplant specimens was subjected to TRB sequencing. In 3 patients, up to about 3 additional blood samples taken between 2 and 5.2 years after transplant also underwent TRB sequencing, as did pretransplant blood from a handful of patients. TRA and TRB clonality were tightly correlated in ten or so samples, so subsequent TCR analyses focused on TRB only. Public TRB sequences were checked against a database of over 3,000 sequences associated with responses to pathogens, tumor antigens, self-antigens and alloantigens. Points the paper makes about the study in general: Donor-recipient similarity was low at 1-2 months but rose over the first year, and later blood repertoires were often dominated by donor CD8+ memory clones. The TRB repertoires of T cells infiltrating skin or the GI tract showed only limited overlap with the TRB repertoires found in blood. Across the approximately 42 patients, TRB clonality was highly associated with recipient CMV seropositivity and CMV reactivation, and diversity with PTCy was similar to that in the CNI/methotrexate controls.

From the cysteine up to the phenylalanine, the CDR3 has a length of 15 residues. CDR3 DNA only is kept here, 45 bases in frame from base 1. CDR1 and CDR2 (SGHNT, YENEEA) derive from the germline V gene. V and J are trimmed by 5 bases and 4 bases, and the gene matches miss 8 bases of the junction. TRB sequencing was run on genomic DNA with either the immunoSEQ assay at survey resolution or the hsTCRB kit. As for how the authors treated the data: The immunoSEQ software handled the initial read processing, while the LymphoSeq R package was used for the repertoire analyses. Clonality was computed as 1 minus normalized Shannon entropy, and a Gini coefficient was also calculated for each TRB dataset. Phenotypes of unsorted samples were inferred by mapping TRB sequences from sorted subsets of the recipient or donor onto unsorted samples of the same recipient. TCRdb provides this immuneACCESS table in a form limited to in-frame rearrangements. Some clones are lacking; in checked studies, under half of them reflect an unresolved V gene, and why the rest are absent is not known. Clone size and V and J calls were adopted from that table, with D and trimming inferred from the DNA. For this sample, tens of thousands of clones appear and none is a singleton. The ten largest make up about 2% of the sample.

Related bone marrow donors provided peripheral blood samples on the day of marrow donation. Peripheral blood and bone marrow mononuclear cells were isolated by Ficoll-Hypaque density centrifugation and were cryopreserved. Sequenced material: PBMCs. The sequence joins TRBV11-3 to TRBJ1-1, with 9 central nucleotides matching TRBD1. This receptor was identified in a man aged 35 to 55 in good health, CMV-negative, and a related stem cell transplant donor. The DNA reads TGTGCCAGCAGCGTAACAGGGGGCAAGGGCACTGAAGCTTTCTTT. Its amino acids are CASSVTGGKGTEAFF.